What follows describes a single T cell receptor (beta chain). The antigen is not known. The CDR3 has 15 amino acids. The germline gives CDR1 MDHEN, CDR2 SYDVKM. V lost 3 bases and J 0 bases, leaving 9 bases between the germline ends. The data belong to a study of a mutant IDH1 vaccine in newly diagnosed glioma. Overall study: Mean patient age was around 40 years; around 60% were male and roughly 38% female. Pretreatment consisted of radiotherapy, temozolomide, or both, with most receiving both.

Clones were read by immunoSEQ multiplex PCR, and TCRdb kept only the in-frame ones, dropping some. The sample shows approximately 100,000 clones, about 90% of them seen only once. Findings of the study overall: Variations in leading peripheral T cell clonotypes appeared to have no connection with pseudoprogression. Vaccination induced immune responses in over 85% of patients.

The time point denotes: baseline, week 1 (first vaccination visit). Treatment of the sample: pre-vaccination baseline after standard-of-care therapy. The chain combines TRBV28 with TRBJ1-5, with no clear D. Material: PBMCs, obtained from a glioma patient treated with radiotherapy, temozolomide or both. The clonotype was recovered from a woman between 50 and 59 years old with glioma. The CDR3 region is CASSLYEVSNQPQHF. The DNA for the CDR3 is TGTGCCAGCAGTTTGTATGAGGTTAGCAATCAGCCCCAGCATTTT.